These T cell receptor beta chains were read from a single sample in a study of cytomegalovirus exposure and HLA in healthy donors. Produced via immunoSEQ multiplex PCR; TCRdb's table is partial and in-frame only. This sample has some 150,000 clones, with around 93% found just once. The source material was PBMCs. These receptors were obtained from a man between 18 and 35 years old in good health and CMV-seropositive. CDR3s include the opening cysteine and the closing phenylalanine or tryptophan. The D gene is left open where the match is weak.

CASSQEGEGARETQYF,TRBJ2-5,TRBV4-1,.
CASSPGQVGPGFTEAFF,TRBJ1-1,TRBV5-1,TRBD1
CASSFFQGWYEQYF,TRBJ2-7,TRBV7-2,.
CASSEWAGGSPYEQYF,TRBJ2-7,TRBV2,TRBD2
CASRNDRNTEAFF,TRBJ1-1,TRBV6-5,.
CASSLGQAPYEQYF,TRBJ2-7,TRBV7-9,TRBD1
CASSHGQGRNTIYF,TRBJ1-3,TRBV5-1,TRBD1
CASSLGDRGRDEAFF,TRBJ1-1,TRBV5-5,TRBD1
CASRTSGTDTQYF,TRBJ2-3,TRBV27,TRBD2
CASSPVAGGDQPQHF,TRBJ1-5,TRBV5-1,.
CASSVVGTSGGPGGGELFF,TRBJ2-2,TRBV9,TRBD2
CATSRVEVRTEAFF,TRBJ1-1,TRBV15,.
CAISGRGGTEAFF,TRBJ1-1,TRBV10-3,.
CSVGGLAGDNTGELFF,TRBJ2-2,TRBV29-1,TRBD2
CASSQPGSFVDEQYF,TRBJ2-7,TRBV4-1,.
CASSFGGGSSTDTQYF,TRBJ2-3,TRBV5-1,TRBD2
CASSPPEREVYNEQFF,TRBJ2-1,TRBV18,TRBD2
CASSTPTGIQPQHF,TRBJ1-5,TRBV6-1,TRBD1
CASSWRAGGAEQYF,TRBJ2-7,TRBV28,TRBD2
CASTFFGNTEAFF,TRBJ1-1,TRBV5-6,.
CASSPGQGADTQYF,TRBJ2-3,TRBV7-9,TRBD1
CASSAEGGSNQPQHF,TRBJ1-5,TRBV2,.
CASSGSEKQYF,TRBJ2-7,TRBV6-5,.
CASSQGIGGWNSYNEQFF,TRBJ2-1,TRBV4-1,.
CASSHQGRNYGYTF,TRBJ1-2,TRBV4-1,.
CASSTGNLAYEQYF,TRBJ2-7,TRBV28,.
CASSTGGQAVNTGELFF,TRBJ2-2,TRBV7-9,TRBD1
CASRPREGNQPQHF,TRBJ1-5,TRBV28,.
CASSLPQAFRTF,TRBJ1-2,TRBV4-1,.
CASSLGRARGLYNEQFF,TRBJ2-1,TRBV7-6,.
CASRTGTSGPDTQYF,TRBJ2-3,TRBV2,TRBD2
CASTVPTGQSNTGELFF,TRBJ2-2,TRBV28,.
CASSYLEGVGNQPQHF,TRBJ1-5,TRBV6-6,.
CASGSSYNEQFF,TRBJ2-1,TRBV27,.
CSVVRLAGETQYF,TRBJ2-5,TRBV29-1,TRBD2
CASSHRGQPQHF,TRBJ1-5,TRBV18,TRBD1
CATSRVSLDQPQHF,TRBJ1-5,TRBV15,.
CASSFRGYGELFF,TRBJ2-2,TRBV11-3,TRBD1
CASSLAGTALSGNTIYF,TRBJ1-3,TRBV5-4,TRBD1
CASSWAGGQVFELFF,TRBJ2-2,TRBV5-1,TRBD2
CASSEFQYEQYF,TRBJ2-7,TRBV6-1,.
CASSYTGLRETQYF,TRBJ2-5,TRBV11-2,.
CASSPQQGAGTEAFF,TRBJ1-1,TRBV18,TRBD1
CASSLWGTAGNTIYF,TRBJ1-3,TRBV28,TRBD1
CASSHRGSTYEQYF,TRBJ2-7,TRBV19,TRBD1
CASSFSANRMNTGELFF,TRBJ2-2,TRBV28,.
CASSESILGGGPPYEQYF,TRBJ2-7,TRBV10-1,.
CASSLEFQASGIDSYNEQFF,TRBJ2-1,TRBV11-2,TRBD2
CASSAGLAVQNIQYF,TRBJ2-4,TRBV9,TRBD2
CASSRSGGPSTDTQYF,TRBJ2-3,TRBV23-1,TRBD2
CSVVPENNYEQYF,TRBJ2-7,TRBV29-1,.
CASSYWDSSGANVLTF,TRBJ2-6,TRBV6-5,TRBD1
CASTKVGGTSEFF,TRBJ2-1,TRBV6-5,.
CAWTAGLYNEQFF,TRBJ2-1,TRBV30,.
CASSVTGTGLYNEQFF,TRBJ2-1,TRBV23-1,TRBD1